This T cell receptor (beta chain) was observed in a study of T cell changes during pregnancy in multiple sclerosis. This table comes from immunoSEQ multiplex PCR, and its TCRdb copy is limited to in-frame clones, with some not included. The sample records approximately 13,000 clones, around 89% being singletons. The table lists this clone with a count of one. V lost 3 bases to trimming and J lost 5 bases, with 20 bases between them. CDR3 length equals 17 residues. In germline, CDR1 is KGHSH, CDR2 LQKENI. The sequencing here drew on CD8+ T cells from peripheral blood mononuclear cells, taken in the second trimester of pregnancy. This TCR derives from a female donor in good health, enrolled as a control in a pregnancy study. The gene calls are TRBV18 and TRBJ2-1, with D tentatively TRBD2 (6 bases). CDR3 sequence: CASSPLYAGFPHNEQFF. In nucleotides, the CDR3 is TGTGCCAGCTCACCCCTGTACGCGGGGTTTCCCCACAATGAGCAGTTCTTC. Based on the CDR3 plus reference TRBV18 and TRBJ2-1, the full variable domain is NAGVMQNPRHLVRRRGQEARLRCSPMKGHSHVYWYRQLPEEGLKFMVYLQKENIIDESGMPKERFSAEFPKEGPSILRIQQVVRGDSAAYFCASSPLYAGFPHNEQFFGPGTRLTVL.